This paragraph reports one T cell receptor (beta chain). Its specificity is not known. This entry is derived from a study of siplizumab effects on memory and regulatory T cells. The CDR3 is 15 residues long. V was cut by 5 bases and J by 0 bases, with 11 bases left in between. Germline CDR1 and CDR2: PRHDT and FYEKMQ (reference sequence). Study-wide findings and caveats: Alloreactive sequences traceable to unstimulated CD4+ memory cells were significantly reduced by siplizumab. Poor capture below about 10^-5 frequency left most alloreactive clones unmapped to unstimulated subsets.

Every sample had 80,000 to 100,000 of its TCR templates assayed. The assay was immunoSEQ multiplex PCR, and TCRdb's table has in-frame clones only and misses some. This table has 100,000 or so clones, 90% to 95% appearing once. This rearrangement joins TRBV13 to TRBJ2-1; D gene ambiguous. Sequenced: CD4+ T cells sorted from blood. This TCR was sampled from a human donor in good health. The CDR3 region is CASSQDLSSYNEQFF. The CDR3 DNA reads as TGTGCCAGCAGCCAAGACTTAAGCTCCTACAATGAGCAGTTCTTC.